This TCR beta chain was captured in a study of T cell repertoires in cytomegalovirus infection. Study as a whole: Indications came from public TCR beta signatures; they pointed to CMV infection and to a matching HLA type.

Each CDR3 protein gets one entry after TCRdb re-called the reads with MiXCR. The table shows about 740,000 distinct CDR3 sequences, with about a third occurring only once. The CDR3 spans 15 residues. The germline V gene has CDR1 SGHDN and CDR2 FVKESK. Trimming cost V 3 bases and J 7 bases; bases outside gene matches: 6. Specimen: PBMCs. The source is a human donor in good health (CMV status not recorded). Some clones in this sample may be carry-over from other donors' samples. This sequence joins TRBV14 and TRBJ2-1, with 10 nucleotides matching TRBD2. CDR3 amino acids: CASSHIAGGGNEQFF. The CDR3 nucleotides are TGTGCCAGCAGCCACATAGCGGGAGGAGGTAATGAGCAGTTCTTC. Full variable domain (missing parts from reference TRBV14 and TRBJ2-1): EAGVTQFPSHSVIEKGQTVTLRCDPISGHDNLYWYRRVMGKEIKFLLHFVKESKQDESGMPNNRFLAERTGGTYSTLKVQPAELEDSGVYFCASSHIAGGGNEQFFGPGTRLTVL.